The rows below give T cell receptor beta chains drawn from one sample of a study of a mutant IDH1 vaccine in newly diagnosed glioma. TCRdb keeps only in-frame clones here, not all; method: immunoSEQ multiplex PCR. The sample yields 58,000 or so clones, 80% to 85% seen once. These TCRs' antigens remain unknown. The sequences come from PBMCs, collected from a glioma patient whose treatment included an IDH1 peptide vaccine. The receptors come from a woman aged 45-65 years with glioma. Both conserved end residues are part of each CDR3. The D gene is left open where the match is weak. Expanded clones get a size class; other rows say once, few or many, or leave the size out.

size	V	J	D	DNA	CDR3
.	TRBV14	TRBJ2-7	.	TGTGCCAGCAGCCAAGTTTGGTACGAGCAGTACTTC	CASSQVWYEQYF
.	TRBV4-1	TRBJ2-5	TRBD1	TGCGCCAGCAGCCAAGATCGAACAGGGGTACAAGAGACCCAGTACTTC	CASSQDRTGVQETQYF
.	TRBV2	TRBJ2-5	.	TGTGCCAGCAGTGTCGTCACAAACCAAGAGACCCAGTACTTC	CASSVVTNQETQYF
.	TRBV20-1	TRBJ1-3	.	TGCAGTGCACCGAGCGGAAACACCATATATTTT	CSAPSGNTIYF
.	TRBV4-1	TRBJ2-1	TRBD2	TGCGCCAGCAGCCACCCCACGGGAGGGGGGCCGAATGAGCAGTTCTTC	CASSHPTGGGPNEQFF
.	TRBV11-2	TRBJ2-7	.	TGTGCCAGCAGGCAAGGACCATCCTACGAGCAGTACTTC	CASRQGPSYEQYF
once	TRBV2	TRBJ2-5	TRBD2	TGTGCCAGCAGTCCTAGCGGGGGGGCGGAGACCCAGTACTTC	CASSPSGGAETQYF
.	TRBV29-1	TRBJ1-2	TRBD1	TGCAGCGGGGGGGACAGGGGGCGTGCTGGGTATGGCTACACCTTC	CSGGDRGRAGYGYTF
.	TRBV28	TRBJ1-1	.	TGTGCCAGCAGTTTAAGTCACACTGAAGCTTTCTTT	CASSLSHTEAFF
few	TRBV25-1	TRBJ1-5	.	TGTGCCAGCAGTGAAGACAGATTGAATCAGCCCCAGCATTTT	CASSEDRLNQPQHF
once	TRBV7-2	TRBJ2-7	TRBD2	TGTGCCAGCAGCTGGGGACTAGCGGGAGGGCCGAAGTTACTCGAGCAGTACTTC	CASSWGLAGGPKLLEQYF
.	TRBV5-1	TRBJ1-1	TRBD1	TGCGCCAGCAGCCCACGGGGACAGGGGGAGAACACTGAAGCTTTCTTT	CASSPRGQGENTEAFF
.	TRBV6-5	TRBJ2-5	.	TGTGCCAGCAGTTATGGGCTACTACAAGAGACCCAGTACTTC	CASSYGLLQETQYF
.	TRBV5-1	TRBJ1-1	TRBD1	TGCGCCAGCAGACTCGCTAGCGGGCCAGGGGGTCTGAACACTGAAGCTTTCTTT	CASRLASGPGGLNTEAFF
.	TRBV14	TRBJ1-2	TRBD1	TGTGCCAGCAGCCAGACGACAGGGGTAGGCTACACCTTC	CASSQTTGVGYTF
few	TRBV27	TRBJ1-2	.	TGTGCCAGCAGTCACTTTACGAGGGGGAGTATCTATGGCTACACCTTC	CASSHFTRGSIYGYTF
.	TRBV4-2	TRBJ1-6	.	TGTGCCAGCAGCCAAGATCCGGGGGGGGCGCGGGGAGCCTATAATTCACCCCTCCACTTT	CASSQDPGGARGAYNSPLHF
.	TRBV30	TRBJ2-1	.	TGTGCCTGGAGACGAATGCCGAATGAGCAGTTCTTC	CAWRRMPNEQFF
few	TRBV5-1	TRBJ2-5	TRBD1	TGCGCCAGCAGCCGGACAGGCGTCCAAGAGACCCAGTACTTC	CASSRTGVQETQYF
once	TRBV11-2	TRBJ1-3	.	TGTGCCAGCAGCCGCGAAGGGCTGGGAAACACCATATATTTT	CASSREGLGNTIYF
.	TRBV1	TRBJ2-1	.	TGCACCAGCAGCCAGGATCCCCGGGACAGGGTTGGGAATGAGCAGTTCTTC	CTSSQDPRDRVGNEQFF
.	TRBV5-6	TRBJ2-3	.	TGTGCCAGCAGCTTGGGAACCACAGATACGCAGTATTTT	CASSLGTTDTQYF
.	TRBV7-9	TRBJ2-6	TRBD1	TGTGCCAGCAGCTTAGGGGCAGGGGGTCAGTATCCTGGGGCCAACGTCCTGACTTTC	CASSLGAGGQYPGANVLTF
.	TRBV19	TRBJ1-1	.	TGTGCCAGTAGTATATATGTTCGAAGGAACACTGAAGCTTTCTTT	CASSIYVRRNTEAFF
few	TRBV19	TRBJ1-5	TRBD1	TGTGCCAGTAGTATCTCGACAGGGGGCGGGCAGCCCCAGCATTTT	CASSISTGGGQPQHF
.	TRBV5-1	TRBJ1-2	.	TGCGCCAGCAGCTCAGGAAGGGCTGGCTACACCTTC	CASSSGRAGYTF
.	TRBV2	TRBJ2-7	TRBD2	TGTGCCAGCAGCCCCCTCGGACTAGCGGGGGAGGTCTACGAGCAGTACTTC	CASSPLGLAGEVYEQYF
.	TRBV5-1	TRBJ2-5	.	TGCGCCAGCAGCTCCAGGACTCGTCCTACGACCCAGTACTTC	CASSSRTRPTTQYF
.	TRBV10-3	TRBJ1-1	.	TGTGCCACGATGACTAGGGCGGGACCTGAAGCTTTCTTT	CATMTRAGPEAFF
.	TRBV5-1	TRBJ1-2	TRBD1	TGCGCCAGCAGCTTGGGACAGGGGGCTAGGAGCTACACCTTC	CASSLGQGARSYTF
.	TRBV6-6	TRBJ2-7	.	TGTGCCAGCAGTAGGGACATTGGATGGCAGTACTTC	CASSRDIGWQYF
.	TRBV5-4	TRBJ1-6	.	TGTGCCAGCAGCTCGGCCATGGGGGATTCACCCCTCCACTTT	CASSSAMGDSPLHF
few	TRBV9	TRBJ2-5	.	TGTGCCAGCAGCGGAGGACCCGAGTTCGGGGAGACCCAGTACTTC	CASSGGPEFGETQYF
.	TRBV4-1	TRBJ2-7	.	TGCGCCAGCAGCCAAGATCTACAGGTCTACGAGCAGTACTTC	CASSQDLQVYEQYF
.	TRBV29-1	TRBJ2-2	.	TGCAGCGGAAAGGAGTACACCGGGGAGCTGTTTTTT	CSGKEYTGELFF
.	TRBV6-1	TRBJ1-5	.	TGTGCCAGCAGTGCCAGAGGGGCTAGGGGCAATCAGCCCCAGCATTTT	CASSARGARGNQPQHF
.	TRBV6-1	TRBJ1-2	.	TGTGCCAGCAGTGAAGAGAGGGACGGCAACTATGGCTACACCTTC	CASSEERDGNYGYTF
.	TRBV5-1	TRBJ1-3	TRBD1	TGCGCCAGCAGCCCGACCGACAGGGGCGCTGGAAACACCATATATTTT	CASSPTDRGAGNTIYF
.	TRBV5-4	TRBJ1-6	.	TGTGCCAGCAGTCGAGAGGCGAAACAGGGAAGGGGATCACCCCTCCACTTT	CASSREAKQGRGSPLHF
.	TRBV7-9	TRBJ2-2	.	TGTGCCAGCAGCTTAGATTGGGGGTTGAACACCGGGGAGCTGTTTTTT	CASSLDWGLNTGELFF